These 11 T cell receptor beta chains were sequenced from one sample in a study of T cell clusters in autoimmune cytopenias. TRB amplification used approximately 0.25 ug of peripheral blood genomic DNA. TRB was amplified by touch-down multiplex PCR, primer pools A and B combined. After re-calling the multiplex PCR reads, TCRdb lists one entry per CDR3 protein, DNA absent. The sample spans roughly 15,000 distinct CDR3 sequences; the ten largest clones claim 3.6%. These data were likewise used in another study, on T cell repertoires in aging, cancer and after chemotherapy.

The sequenced sample consisted of peripheral blood. The source of these receptors is a human donor in good health.

V usage is TRBV12-3 or TRBV12-4 and J usage is TRBJ1-5; TCRdb proposes TRBD1, but this gene call is untestable without DNA. This CDR3 is 14 amino acids long. This chain's CDR3 is CASSLRRRDQPQHF.

This chain uses TRBV24-1 with TRBJ2-5. The CDR3 runs to 12 residues. CDR1 and CDR2 from the germline V gene are KGHDR and SFDVKD. CDR3 protein: CATSGLLGSQYF.

Judged by frequency, this clonotype is medium-sized (0.01 to 0.1%). The chain joins TRBV6-6 to TRBJ2-3; absent DNA, TCRdb's TRBD1 call cannot be checked. Germline CDR1 is MNHNY and CDR2 is SVGAGI (reference sequence). The CDR3 runs 14 residues. The CDR3 reads CASRPDSSTDTQYF.

This clonotype is medium-sized by frequency. The chain employs TRBV15 and TRBJ2-1. CDR3 length: 14 amino acids. In germline, CDR1 is LNHNV, CDR2 YYDKDF (reference sequence). CDR3 loop: CATSRAKTAWGQFF.

The rearrangement links TRBV7-2 to TRBJ1-4; TCRdb proposes TRBD1, but this gene call is untestable without DNA. Germline V gene lookup returns CDR1 SGHTA and CDR2 FQGNSA. The CDR3 runs 13 residues. This chain's CDR3 is CASSRGTGEKLFF. The whole variable domain, remainder taken from reference TRBV7-2 and TRBJ1-4, is GAGVSQSPSNKVTEKGKDVELRCDPISGHTALYWYRQSLGQGLEFLIYFQGNSAPDKSGLPSDRFSAERTGGSVSTLTIQRTQQEDSAVYLCASSRGTGEKLFFGSGTQLSVL.

V usage is TRBV19 and J usage is TRBJ2-5; TCRdb outputs TRBD2, but without DNA this stays unchecked. The germline V gene encodes CDR1 LNHDA and CDR2 SQIVND (reference sequence). CDR3 length: 15 amino acids. CDR3 sequence: CASSPSGTATETQYF.

The V and J genes are TRBV12-3 or TRBV12-4 and TRBJ1-2. The CDR3 extends over 14 amino acids. The CDR3 protein is CASSFSRLNYGYTF.

The chain joins TRBV30 to TRBJ2-4; the D call from TCRdb, TRBD1, cannot be confirmed without DNA. CDR3 size: 15 residues. Germline V gene sequence: CDR1 GTSNPN, CDR2 SVGIG (reference sequence). Here the CDR3 reads CAWSLKGRYANIQYF.

This clonotype shows up as medium-sized (0.01 to 0.1%) by frequency. The V and J genes are TRBV30 and TRBJ2-7; the TCRdb call, TRBD1, lacks DNA for checking. This CDR3 region has 12 residues. Germline V gives CDR1 GTSNPN, CDR2 SVGIG (reference sequence). The CDR3 reads CAQGQFQGAQYF.

The chain employs TRBV18 and TRBJ2-7; the TCRdb call, TRBD1, lacks DNA for checking. Germline V CDR1 and CDR2: KGHSH, LQKENI. This CDR3 has 13 residues. The CDR3 spells CASSLGQGDEQYF. The variable domain in full, completed from reference TRBV18 and TRBJ2-7, reads NAGVMQNPRHLVRRRGQEARLRCSPMKGHSHVYWYRQLPEEGLKFMVYLQKENIIDESGMPKERFSAEFPKEGPSILRIQQVVRGDSAAYFCASSLGQGDEQYFGPGTRLTVT.

V usage is TRBV18 and J usage is TRBJ1-1. The germline V gene encodes CDR1 KGHSH and CDR2 LQKENI. The CDR3 length is 13 residues. CDR3 amino acids: CASSPSDGGEAFF.